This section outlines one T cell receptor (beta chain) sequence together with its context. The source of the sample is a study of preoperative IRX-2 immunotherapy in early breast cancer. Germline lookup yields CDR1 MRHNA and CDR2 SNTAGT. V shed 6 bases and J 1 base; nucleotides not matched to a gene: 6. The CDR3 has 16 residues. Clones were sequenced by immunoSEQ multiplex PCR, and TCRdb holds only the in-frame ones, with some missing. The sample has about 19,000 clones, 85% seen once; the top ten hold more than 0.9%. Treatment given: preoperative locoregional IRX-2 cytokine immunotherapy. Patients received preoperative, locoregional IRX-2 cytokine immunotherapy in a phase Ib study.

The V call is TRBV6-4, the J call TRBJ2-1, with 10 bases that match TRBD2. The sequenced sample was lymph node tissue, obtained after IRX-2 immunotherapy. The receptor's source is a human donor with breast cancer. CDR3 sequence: CASRISSGSSYNEQFF. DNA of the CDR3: TGTGCCAGCAGAATCTCTAGCGGGAGTTCCTACAATGAGCAGTTCTTC.